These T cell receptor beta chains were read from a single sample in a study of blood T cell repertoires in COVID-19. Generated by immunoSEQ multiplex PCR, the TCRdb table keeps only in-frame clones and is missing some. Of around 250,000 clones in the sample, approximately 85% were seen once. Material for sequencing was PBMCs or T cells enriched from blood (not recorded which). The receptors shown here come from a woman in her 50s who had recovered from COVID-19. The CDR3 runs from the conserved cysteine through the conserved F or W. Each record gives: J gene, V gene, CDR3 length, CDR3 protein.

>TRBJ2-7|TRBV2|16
CASTSSRQGRSYEQYF
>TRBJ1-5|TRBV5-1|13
CASSLASDQPQHF
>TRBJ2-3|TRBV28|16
CASSSGGAGYTDTQYF
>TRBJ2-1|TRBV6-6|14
CASKTTGGFNEQFF
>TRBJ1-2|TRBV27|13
CASRRTANYGYTF
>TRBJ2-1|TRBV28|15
CASSELAGDHNEQFF
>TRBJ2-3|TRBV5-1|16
CASSLGPGPSTDTQYF
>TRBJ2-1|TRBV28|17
CASRRTAGTSGMNEQFF
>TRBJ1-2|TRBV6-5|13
CASSLQGIYGYTF
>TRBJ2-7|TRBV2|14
CASRAGGGRYEQYF